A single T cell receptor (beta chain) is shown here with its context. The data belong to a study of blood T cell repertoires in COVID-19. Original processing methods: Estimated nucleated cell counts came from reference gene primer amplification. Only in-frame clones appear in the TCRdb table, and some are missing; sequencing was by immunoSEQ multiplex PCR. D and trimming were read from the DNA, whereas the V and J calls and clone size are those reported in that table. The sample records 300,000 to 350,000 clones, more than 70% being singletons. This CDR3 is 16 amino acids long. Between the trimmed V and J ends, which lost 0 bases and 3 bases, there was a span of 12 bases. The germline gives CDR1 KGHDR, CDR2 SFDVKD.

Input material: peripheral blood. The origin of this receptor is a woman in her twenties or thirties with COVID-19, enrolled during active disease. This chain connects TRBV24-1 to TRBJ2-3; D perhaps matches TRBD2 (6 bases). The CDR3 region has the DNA TGTGCCACCAGTGATTTGCAGTTCGGGGGAACAGATACGCAGTATTTT. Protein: CATSDLQFGGTDTQYF.